The 6 T cell receptor beta chains in this list originate from one sample, sequenced in a study of Ad26.COV2.S vaccination and SARS-CoV-2 variants. The repertoire was sequenced with immunoSEQ multiplex PCR; TCRdb's copy has only in-frame clones and lacks some. The data show more than 40,000 clones, approximately 80% seen once. The sequencing used peripheral blood, collected after recovery from COVID-19. Receptor source: a human donor who had recovered from COVID-19.

Of note for this clone: This sample also contains other DNA sequences that code for the same CDR3. The chain has TRBV6-5 and TRBJ1-1; weak D call: TRBD1 (5 bases). CDR3 length equals 16 residues. Trimming took 2 bases from V and 0 from J, leaving 13 bases between them. The germline gives CDR1 MNHEY, CDR2 SVGAGI. The CDR3 loop is CASSYGSGIVNTEAFF. As DNA, the CDR3 is TGTGCCAGCAGTTACGGTTCAGGGATCGTGAACACTGAAGCTTTCTTT.

The J gene is TRBJ1-1, the V gene TRBV30, with 10 bases identical to TRBD1. Germline CDR1 reads GTSNPN; CDR2 reads SVGIG (reference sequence). CDR3 length: 14 amino acids. The V segment lost 5 bases and the J segment 5 bases; nucleotides outside the gene matches: 8. The CDR3 sequence: CAWAPGQGRTEAFF. In nucleotides, the CDR3 is TGTGCCTGGGCACCGGGACAGGGGAGAACTGAAGCTTTCTTT. The variable domain in full, with the rest retrieved from reference TRBV30 and TRBJ1-1, is SQTIHQWPATLVQPVGSPLSLECTVEGTSNPNLYWYRQAAGRGLQLLFYSVGIGQISSEVPQNLSASRPQDRQFILSSKKLLLSDSGFYLCAWAPGQGRTEAFFGQGTRLTVV.

The rearrangement joins TRBV18 to TRBJ2-7, with D possibly matching TRBD1 (5 bases). Trimming stripped 0 bases from V and 6 bases from J, with 12 bases between. Per the germline V gene, CDR1 is KGHSH and CDR2 is LQKENI. The CDR3 extends over 14 amino acids. The CDR3 DNA reads as TGTGCCAGCTCACCACCGTTATCAGGGTCCGAGCAGTACTTC. It yields the protein CASSPPLSGSEQYF.

V is TRBV5-1 and J is TRBJ1-4; D unclear. This CDR3 region has 15 residues. V lost 0 bases and J 5 bases, leaving 11 bases between the germline ends. The germline V gene has CDR1 SGHRS and CDR2 YFSETQ. DNA of the CDR3: TGCGCCAGCAGCTTGGCGTGGGGAACAAATGAAAAACTGTTTTTT. Translation gives CASSLAWGTNEKLFF.

The chain combines TRBV12-5 with TRBJ2-7, with TRBD2 matching over 10 bases. Looked up from germline, CDR1 is LGHNT and CDR2 is FRNRAP. Germline trimming cut 5 bases from V and 1 base from J; bases unmatched to any gene: 8. The CDR3 covers 16 residues. CDR3 in DNA: TGTGCTAGTGGTAGACATGGGGGACTAGCGTCCTACGAGCAGTACTTC. It is translated as CASGRHGGLASYEQYF.

This sequence joins TRBV5-1 and TRBJ1-2, with D perhaps TRBD1 (5 bases). Trimming removed 4 bases from V and 5 bases from J, with 9 bases in between. Per the germline V gene, CDR1 is SGHRS and CDR2 is YFSETQ. There are 12 residues in the CDR3. The DNA of the CDR3 is TGCGCCAGCAGCGGGACTGATTATGGCTACACCTTC. Encoded protein: CASSGTDYGYTF.